This record covers a single TCR beta chain. The data originate from a study of blood T cell repertoires in COVID-19. The protocol was immunoSEQ multiplex PCR, while the TCRdb copy is restricted to in-frame clones and leaves out a portion. The sample yields approximately 220,000 clones, roughly 80% seen once. CDR1 is MNHEY, CDR2 SVGEGT, per germline. CDR3 length: 15 residues. Trimming shortened V by 0 bases and J by 1 base, and 7 bases separated the two germline ends. The sample taken for sequencing was peripheral blood. The chain combines TRBV6-2 or TRBV6-3 with TRBJ2-1; TRBD2 is a possible D gene (6 bases). This clonotype was obtained from a woman in her forties with active or convalescent COVID-19. CDR3 in amino acids: CASSYSGGSYNEQFF. The CDR3 region has the DNA TGTGCCAGCAGTTACTCGGGGGGATCCTACAATGAGCAGTTCTTC.